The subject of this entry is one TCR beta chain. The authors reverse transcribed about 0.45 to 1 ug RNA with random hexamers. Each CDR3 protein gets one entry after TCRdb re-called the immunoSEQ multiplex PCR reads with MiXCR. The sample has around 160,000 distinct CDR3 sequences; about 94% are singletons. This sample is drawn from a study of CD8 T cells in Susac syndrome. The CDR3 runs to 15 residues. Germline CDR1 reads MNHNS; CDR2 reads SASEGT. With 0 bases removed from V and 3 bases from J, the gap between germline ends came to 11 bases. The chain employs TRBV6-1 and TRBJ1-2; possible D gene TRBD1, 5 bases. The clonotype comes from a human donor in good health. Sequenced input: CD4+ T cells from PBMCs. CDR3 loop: CASSEAGRDYYGYTF. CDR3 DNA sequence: TGTGCCAGCAGTGAAGCGGGCAGGGACTACTATGGCTACACCTTC.